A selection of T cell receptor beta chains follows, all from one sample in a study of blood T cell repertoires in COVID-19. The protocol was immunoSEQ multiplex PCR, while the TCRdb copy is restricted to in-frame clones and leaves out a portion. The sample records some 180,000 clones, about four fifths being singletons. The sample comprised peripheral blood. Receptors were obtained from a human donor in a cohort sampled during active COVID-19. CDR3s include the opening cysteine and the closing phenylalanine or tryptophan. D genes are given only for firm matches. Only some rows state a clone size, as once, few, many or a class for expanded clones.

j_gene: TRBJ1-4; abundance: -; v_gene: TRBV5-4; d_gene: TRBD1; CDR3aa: CASSLRGTNEKLFF; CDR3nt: TGTGCCAGCAGCCTCAGGGGGACGAATGAAAAACTGTTTTTT
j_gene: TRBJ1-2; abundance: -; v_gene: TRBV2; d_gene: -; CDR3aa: CASGRVGYGYTF; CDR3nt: TGTGCCAGCGGCAGGGTCGGCTATGGCTACACCTTC
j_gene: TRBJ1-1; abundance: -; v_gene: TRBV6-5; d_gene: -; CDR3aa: CASGNRAGIAFF; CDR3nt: TGTGCCAGCGGCAACAGGGCAGGTATTGCTTTCTTT
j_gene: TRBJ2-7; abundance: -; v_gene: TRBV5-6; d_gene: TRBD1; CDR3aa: CASSLGDRAYEQYF; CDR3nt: TGTGCCAGCAGCTTGGGGGACAGGGCATACGAGCAGTACTTC
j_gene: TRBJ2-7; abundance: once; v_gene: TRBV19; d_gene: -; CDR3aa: CASSIKRFRGSYEQYF; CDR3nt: TGTGCCAGTAGTATAAAAAGGTTTAGGGGCTCCTACGAGCAGTACTTC
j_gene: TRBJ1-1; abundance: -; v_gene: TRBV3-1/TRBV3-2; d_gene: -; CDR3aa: CASSSGYMNTEAFF; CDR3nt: TGTGCCAGCAGCAGCGGTTACATGAACACTGAAGCTTTCTTT
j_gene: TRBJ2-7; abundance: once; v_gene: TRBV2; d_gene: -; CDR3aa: CASSGLRDNIYEQYF; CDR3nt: TGTGCCAGCAGTGGGCTCCGGGATAATATCTACGAGCAGTACTTC
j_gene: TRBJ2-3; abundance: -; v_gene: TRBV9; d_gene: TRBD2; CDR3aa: CASSSHSGGAADTQYF; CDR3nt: TGTGCCAGCAGCTCCCATAGCGGGGGGGCCGCAGATACGCAGTATTTT
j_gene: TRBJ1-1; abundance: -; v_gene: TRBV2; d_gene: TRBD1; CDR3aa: CASRTGQGTEAFF; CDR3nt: TGTGCCAGCAGAACCGGACAGGGCACTGAAGCTTTCTTT
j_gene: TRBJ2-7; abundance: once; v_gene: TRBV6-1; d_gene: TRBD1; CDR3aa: CASSEGQGRYEQYF; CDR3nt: TGTGCCAGCAGTGAAGGACAGGGCCGTTACGAGCAGTACTTC
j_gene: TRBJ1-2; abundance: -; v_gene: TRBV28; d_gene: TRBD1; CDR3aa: CASGGPNYGYTF; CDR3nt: TGTGCCTCAGGGGGCCCGAACTATGGCTACACCTTC
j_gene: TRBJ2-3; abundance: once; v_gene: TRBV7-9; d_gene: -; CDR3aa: CASSFGGGGTDTQYF; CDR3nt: TGTGCCAGCAGCTTTGGAGGAGGAGGCACAGATACGCAGTATTTT
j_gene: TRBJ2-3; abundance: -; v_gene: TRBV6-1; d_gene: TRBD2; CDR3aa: CASSEMGAGGTDTQYF; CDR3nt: TGTGCCAGCAGTGAAATGGGAGCGGGGGGCACAGATACGCAGTATTTT
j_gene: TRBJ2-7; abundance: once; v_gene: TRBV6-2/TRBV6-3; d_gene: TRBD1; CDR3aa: CASSYATGVYEQYF; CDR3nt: TGTGCCAGCAGTTACGCGACAGGGGTCTACGAGCAGTACTTC
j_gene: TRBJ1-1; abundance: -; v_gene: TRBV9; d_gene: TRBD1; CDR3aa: CASSVVGTGGTEAFF; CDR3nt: TGTGCCAGCAGCGTAGTGGGGACAGGGGGAACTGAAGCTTTCTTT
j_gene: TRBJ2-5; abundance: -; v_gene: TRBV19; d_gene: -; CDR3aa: CASSRDMEETQYF; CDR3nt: TGTGCCAGTAGTAGGGACATGGAGGAGACCCAGTACTTC
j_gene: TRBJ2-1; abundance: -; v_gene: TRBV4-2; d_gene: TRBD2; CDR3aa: CASSQKRDYSYNEQFF; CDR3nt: TGTGCCAGCAGCCAAAAGCGGGACTACTCCTACAATGAGCAGTTCTTC
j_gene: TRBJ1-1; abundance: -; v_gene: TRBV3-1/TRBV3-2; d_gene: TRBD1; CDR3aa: CASSQEQGSEAFF; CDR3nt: TGTGCCAGCAGCCAAGAACAGGGGTCTGAAGCTTTCTTT
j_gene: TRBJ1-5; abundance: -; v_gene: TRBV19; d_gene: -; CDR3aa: CASSIIGADSNQPQHF; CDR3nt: TGTGCCAGTAGTATAATAGGGGCCGACAGCAATCAGCCCCAGCATTTT
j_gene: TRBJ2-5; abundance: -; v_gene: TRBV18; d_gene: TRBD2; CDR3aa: CASSALRLAGGEETQYF; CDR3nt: TGTGCCAGCTCAGCGCTACGCCTAGCGGGGGGAGAAGAGACCCAGTACTTC
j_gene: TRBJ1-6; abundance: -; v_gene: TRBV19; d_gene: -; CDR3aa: CASSTTGTPLHF; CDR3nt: TGTGCCAGTAGTACAACCGGGACACCCCTCCACTTT
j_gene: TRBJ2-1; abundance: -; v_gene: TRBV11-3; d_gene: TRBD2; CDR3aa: CASSPGKGGDEQFF; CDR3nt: TGTGCCAGCAGCCCCGGGAAGGGAGGGGATGAGCAGTTCTTC
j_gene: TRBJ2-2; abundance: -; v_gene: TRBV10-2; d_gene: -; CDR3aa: CASSESILGEGTGELFF; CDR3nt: TGCGCCAGCAGTGAGTCGATTCTCGGGGAAGGCACCGGGGAGCTGTTTTTT
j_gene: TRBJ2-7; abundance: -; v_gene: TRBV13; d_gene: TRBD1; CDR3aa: CASSPGTGTYEQYF; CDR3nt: TGTGCCAGCAGCCCCGGGACAGGCACCTACGAGCAGTACTTC
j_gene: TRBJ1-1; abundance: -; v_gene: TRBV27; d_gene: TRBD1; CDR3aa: CASSLRTGGEGAFF; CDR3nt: TGTGCCAGCAGTTTAAGGACAGGGGGCGAGGGAGCTTTCTTT
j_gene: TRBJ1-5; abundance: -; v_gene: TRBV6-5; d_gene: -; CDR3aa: CASRREFNSNQPQHF; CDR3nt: TGTGCCAGCAGACGCGAATTTAATAGCAATCAGCCCCAGCATTTT
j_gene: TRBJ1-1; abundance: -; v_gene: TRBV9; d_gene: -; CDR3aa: CASSALHAGLTEAFF; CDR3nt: TGTGCCAGCAGCGCCCTACACGCGGGATTAACTGAAGCTTTCTTT
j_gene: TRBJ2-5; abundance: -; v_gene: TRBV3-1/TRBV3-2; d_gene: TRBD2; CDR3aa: CASSHVVGGRGTQYF; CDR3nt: TGTGCCAGCAGCCATGTAGTTGGGGGGAGGGGGACCCAGTACTTC
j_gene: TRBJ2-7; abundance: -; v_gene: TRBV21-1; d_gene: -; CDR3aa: CASRRGGEGYYEQYF; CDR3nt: TGTGCCAGCCGAAGGGGGGGGGAAGGATACTACGAGCAGTACTTC
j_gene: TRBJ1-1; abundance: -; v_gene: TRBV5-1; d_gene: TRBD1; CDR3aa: CASSLDRGTEAFF; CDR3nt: TGCGCCAGCAGCTTGGACAGGGGCACTGAAGCTTTCTTT
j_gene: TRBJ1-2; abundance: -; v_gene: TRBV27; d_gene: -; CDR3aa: CASSLRQKSYGYTF; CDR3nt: TGTGCCAGCAGCCTTCGACAGAAATCCTATGGCTACACCTTC
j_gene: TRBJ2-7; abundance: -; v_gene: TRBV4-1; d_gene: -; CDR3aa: CASSQLPLGQYEQYF; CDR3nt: TGCGCCAGCAGCCAACTTCCCTTGGGACAATACGAGCAGTACTTC
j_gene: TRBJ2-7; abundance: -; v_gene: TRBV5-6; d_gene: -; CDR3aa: CASSLGGSSYEQYF; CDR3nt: TGTGCCAGCAGCTTGGGCGGCAGTTCCTACGAGCAGTACTTC
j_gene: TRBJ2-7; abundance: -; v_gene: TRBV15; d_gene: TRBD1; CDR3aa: CATSMFTLWTGAYEQYF; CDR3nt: TGTGCCACCAGCATGTTCACTCTATGGACAGGGGCCTACGAGCAGTACTTC
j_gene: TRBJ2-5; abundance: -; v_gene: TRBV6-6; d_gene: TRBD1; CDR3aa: CASSIDRDKTQYF; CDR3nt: TGTGCCAGCAGTATTGACAGGGATAAGACCCAGTACTTC
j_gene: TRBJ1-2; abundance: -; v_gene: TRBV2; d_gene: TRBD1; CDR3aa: CASSPTGVYGYTF; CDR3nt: TGTGCCAGCAGCCCGACAGGGGTCTATGGCTACACCTTC
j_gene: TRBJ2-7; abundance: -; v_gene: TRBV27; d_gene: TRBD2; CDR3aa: CASSVRTSGVSEQYF; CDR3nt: TGTGCCAGCAGTGTCCGGACTAGCGGGGTAAGCGAGCAGTACTTC